These T cell receptor beta chains were read from a single sample in a study of blood T cell repertoires in COVID-19. Assay: immunoSEQ multiplex PCR; the TCRdb copy retains only in-frame clones and omits some. The sample includes some 220,000 clones, roughly 85% seen only once; the top ten take approximately 12%. The sequenced material came from peripheral blood. The receptors were gathered from a woman between 18 and 30 years old who had recovered from COVID-19. Both conserved end residues are part of each CDR3. The D gene is left open where the match is weak. Clone size is shown for a subset of rows, as once, few, many or a class of expanded clone.

j_call | clone_size | v_call | d_call | cdr3_aa | cdr3_nt
TRBJ2-7 | . | TRBV6-5 | . | CAGSSLGYEQYF | TGTGCCGGGAGCTCCCTCGGGTACGAGCAGTACTTC
TRBJ1-5 | . | TRBV30 | TRBD1 | CAWSEVRQGSGQPQHF | TGTGCCTGGAGTGAGGTGAGACAGGGGTCGGGGCAGCCCCAGCATTTT
TRBJ2-2 | . | TRBV27 | . | CASTLGGPNTGELFF | TGTGCCAGCACTCTGGGCGGGCCGAACACCGGGGAGCTGTTTTTT
TRBJ1-2 | . | TRBV27 | TRBD1 | CASSLWAAGGGYTF | TGTGCCAGCAGTTTATGGGCGGCAGGGGGTGGCTACACCTTC
TRBJ1-3 | . | TRBV19 | . | CASRRDYGTGLGNTIYF | TGTGCCAGTAGACGAGACTATGGCACAGGGCTCGGAAACACCATATATTTT
TRBJ2-1 | . | TRBV19 | TRBD2 | CASSIQAGAHEQFF | TGTGCCAGTAGTATCCAAGCGGGAGCCCATGAGCAGTTCTTC
TRBJ1-6 | . | TRBV20-1 | . | CSATGSPLHF | TGCAGTGCTACGGGTTCACCCCTCCACTTT
TRBJ2-1 | once | TRBV7-6 | TRBD2 | CASSLLAESSYNEQFF | TGTGCCAGCAGCTTACTAGCGGAAAGCTCCTACAATGAGCAGTTCTTC
TRBJ1-2 | . | TRBV5-1 | TRBD1 | CASSLARTGARDYTF | TGCGCCAGCAGCTTGGCCCGGACAGGGGCGAGGGACTACACCTTC
TRBJ2-3 | . | TRBV30 | TRBD1 | CAWGTQGGTDTQYF | TGTGCCTGGGGGACCCAGGGGGGCACAGATACGCAGTATTTT
TRBJ1-2 | . | TRBV24-1 | TRBD1 | CATTRPGQGYVYFGYTF | TGTGCCACTACCCGCCCGGGACAGGGGTACGTATATTTTGGCTACACCTTC
TRBJ2-1 | . | TRBV7-3 | . | CASSQSGEQFF | TGTGCCAGCAGCCAGAGCGGTGAGCAGTTCTTC
TRBJ1-4 | . | TRBV19 | . | CASRTASEEKLFF | TGTGCCAGTAGGACAGCCAGCGAAGAAAAACTGTTTTTT
TRBJ2-3 | few | TRBV5-1 | . | CASSLGGDTDTQYF | TGCGCCAGCAGCTTGGGAGGAGACACAGATACGCAGTATTTT
TRBJ2-3 | once | TRBV4-3 | TRBD2 | CASSLEGSGRPPGDTQYF | TGCGCCAGCAGCCTCGAGGGGAGCGGGAGGCCTCCCGGAGATACGCAGTATTTT
TRBJ2-7 | . | TRBV29-1 | . | CSADVAYEQYF | TGCAGCGCGGACGTAGCCTACGAGCAGTACTTC
TRBJ2-1 | . | TRBV10-2 | TRBD2 | CASSELLAGFYNEQFF | TGCGCCAGCAGTGAGTTACTAGCGGGCTTCTACAATGAGCAGTTCTTC
TRBJ1-2 | once | TRBV9 | . | CASSDDSDYGYTF | TGTGCCAGCAGCGACGACAGTGATTATGGCTACACCTTC